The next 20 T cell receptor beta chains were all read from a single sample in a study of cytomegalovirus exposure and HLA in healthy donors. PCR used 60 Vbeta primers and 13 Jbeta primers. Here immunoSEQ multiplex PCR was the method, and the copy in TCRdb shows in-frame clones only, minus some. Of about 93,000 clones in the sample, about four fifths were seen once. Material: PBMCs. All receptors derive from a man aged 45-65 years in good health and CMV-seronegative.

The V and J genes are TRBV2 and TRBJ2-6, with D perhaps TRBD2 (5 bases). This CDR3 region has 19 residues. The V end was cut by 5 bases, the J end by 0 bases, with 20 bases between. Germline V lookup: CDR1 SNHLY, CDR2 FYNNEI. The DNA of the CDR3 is TGTGCCAGCAGTTTTAATATACGATCGGGGAACTCTGGGGCCAACGTCCTGACTTTC. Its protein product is CASSFNIRSGNSGANVLTF.

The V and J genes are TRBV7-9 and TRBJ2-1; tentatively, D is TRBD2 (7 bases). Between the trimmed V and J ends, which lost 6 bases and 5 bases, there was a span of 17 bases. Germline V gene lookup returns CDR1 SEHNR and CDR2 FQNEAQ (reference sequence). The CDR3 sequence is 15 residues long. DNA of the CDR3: TGTGCCAGCAGGGGAGGGGGGGTCCCCCACAATGAGCAGTTCTTC. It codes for CASRGGGVPHNEQFF.

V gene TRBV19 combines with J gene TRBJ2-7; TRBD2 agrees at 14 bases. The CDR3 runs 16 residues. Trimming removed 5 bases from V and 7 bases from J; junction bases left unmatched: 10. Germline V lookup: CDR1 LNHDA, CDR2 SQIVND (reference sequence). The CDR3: CASSYVLGLAGGEQYF. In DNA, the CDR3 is TGTGCCAGTAGTTATGTACTCGGACTAGCGGGAGGAGAGCAGTACTTC.

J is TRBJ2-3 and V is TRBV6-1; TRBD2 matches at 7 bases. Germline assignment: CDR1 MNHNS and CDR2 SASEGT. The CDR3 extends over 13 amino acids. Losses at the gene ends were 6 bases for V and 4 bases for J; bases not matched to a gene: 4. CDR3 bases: TGTGCCAGCAGCGGGGACTATTCAGATACGCAGTATTTT. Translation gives CASSGDYSDTQYF.

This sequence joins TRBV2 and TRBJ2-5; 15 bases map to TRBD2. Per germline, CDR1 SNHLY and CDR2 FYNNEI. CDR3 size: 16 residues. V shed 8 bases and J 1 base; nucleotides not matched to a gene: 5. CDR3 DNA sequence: TGTGCCAGCCAAGGACTAGCGGGAGGGACCCAAGAGACCCAGTACTTC. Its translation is CASQGLAGGTQETQYF.

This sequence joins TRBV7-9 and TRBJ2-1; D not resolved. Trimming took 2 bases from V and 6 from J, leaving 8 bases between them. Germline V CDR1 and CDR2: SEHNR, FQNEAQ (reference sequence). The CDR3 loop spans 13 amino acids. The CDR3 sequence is CASSLMRGNEQFF. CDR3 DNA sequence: TGTGCCAGCAGCTTAATGCGCGGCAATGAGCAGTTCTTC.

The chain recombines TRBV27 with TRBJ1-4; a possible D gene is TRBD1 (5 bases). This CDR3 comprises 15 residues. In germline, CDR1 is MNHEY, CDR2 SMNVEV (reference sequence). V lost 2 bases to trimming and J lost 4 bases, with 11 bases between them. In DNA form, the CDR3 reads TGTGCCAGCAGTTTAATGGCGGGACTTAATGAAAAACTGTTTTTT. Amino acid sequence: CASSLMAGLNEKLFF.

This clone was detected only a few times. CDR3 sequence: CASSLGGGSEQYF. The CDR3 DNA follows: TGTGCCAGCAGCTTAGGTGGGGGGAGCGAGCAGTACTTC. V usage is TRBV7-9 and J usage is TRBJ2-7; tentatively, D is TRBD2 (6 bases). V lost 1 base, J lost 6 bases, and 10 bases lay in between. CDR3 length: 13 amino acids. Per germline, CDR1 SEHNR and CDR2 FQNEAQ (reference sequence).

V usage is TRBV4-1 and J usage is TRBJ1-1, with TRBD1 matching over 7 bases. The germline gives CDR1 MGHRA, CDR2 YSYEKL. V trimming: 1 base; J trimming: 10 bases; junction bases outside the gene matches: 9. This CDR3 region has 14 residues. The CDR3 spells CASSQGTGGGRAFF. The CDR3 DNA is TGCGCCAGCAGCCAAGGGACAGGAGGGGGGAGAGCTTTCTTT.

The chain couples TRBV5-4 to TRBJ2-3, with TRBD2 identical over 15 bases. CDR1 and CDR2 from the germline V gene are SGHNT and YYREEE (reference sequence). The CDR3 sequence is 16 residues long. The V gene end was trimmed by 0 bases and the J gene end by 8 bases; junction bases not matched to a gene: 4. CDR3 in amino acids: CASSLGTSGRGGTQYF. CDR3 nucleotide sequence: TGTGCCAGCAGCTTGGGGACTAGCGGGAGGGGGGGTACGCAGTATTTT. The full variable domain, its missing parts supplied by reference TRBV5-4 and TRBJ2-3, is ETGVTQSPTHLIKTRGQQVTLRCSSQSGHNTVSWYQQALGQGPQFIFQYYREEENGRGNFPPRFSGLQFPNYSSELNVNALELDDSALYLCASSLGTSGRGGTQYFGPGTRLTVL.

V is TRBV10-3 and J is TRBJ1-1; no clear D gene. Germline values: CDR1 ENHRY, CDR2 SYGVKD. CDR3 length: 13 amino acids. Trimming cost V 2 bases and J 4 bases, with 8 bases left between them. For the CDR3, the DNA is TGTGCCATCAGTGAGGACACATCCACTGAAGCTTTCTTT. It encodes CAISEDTSTEAFF.

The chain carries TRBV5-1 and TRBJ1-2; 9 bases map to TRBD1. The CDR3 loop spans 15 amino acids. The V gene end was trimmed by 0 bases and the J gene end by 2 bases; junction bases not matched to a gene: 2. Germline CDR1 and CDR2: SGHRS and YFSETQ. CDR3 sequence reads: CASSLAQGANYGYTF. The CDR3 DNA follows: TGCGCCAGCAGCTTGGCACAGGGGGCGAACTATGGCTACACCTTC.

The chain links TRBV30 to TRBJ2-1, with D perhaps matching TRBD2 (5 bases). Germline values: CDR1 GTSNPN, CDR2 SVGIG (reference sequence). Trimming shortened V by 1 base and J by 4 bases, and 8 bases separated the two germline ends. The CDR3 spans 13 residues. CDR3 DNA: TGTGCCTGGAGTGGAGACTATTACAATGAGCAGTTCTTC. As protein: CAWSGDYYNEQFF.

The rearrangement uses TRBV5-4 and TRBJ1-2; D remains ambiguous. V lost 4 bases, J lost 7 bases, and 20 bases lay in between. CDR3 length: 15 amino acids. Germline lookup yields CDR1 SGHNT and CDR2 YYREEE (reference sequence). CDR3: CASSPKEQFQSGYTF. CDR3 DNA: TGTGCCAGCAGCCCAAAAGAACAGTTCCAGAGTGGCTACACCTTC.

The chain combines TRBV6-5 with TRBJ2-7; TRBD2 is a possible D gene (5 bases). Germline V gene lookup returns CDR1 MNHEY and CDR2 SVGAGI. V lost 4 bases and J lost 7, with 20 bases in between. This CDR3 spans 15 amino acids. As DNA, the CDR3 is TGTGCCAGCAGTTCACCTCATAGGGCGGGTGGGGAGCAGTACTTC. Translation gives CASSSPHRAGGEQYF.

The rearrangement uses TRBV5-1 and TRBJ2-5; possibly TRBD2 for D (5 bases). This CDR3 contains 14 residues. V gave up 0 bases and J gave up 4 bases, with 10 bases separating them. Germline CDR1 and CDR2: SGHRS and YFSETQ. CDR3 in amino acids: CASSLESSRETQYF. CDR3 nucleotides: TGCGCCAGCAGCTTGGAGTCTAGCCGAGAGACCCAGTACTTC.

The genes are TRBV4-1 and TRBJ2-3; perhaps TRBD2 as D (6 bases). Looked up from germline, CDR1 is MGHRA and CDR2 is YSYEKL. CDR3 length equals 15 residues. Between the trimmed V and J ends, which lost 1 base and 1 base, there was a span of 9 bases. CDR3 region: CASSQGVAGTDTQYF. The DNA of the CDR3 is TGCGCCAGCAGCCAAGGGGTAGCGGGCACAGATACGCAGTATTTT.

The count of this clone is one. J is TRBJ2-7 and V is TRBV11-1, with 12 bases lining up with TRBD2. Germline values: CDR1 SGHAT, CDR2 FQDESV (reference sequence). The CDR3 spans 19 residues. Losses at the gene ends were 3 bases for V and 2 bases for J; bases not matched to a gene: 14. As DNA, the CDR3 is TGTGCCAGCAGCTTTTCCCCTCCCCTCGGACTAGCGGGAACCTACGAGCAGTACTTC. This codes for CASSFSPPLGLAGTYEQYF. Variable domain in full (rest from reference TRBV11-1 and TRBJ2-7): EAEVAQSPRYKITEKSQAVAFWCDPISGHATLYWYRQILGQGPELLVQFQDESVVDDSQLPKDRFSAERLKGVDSTLKIQPAELGDSAMYLCASSFSPPLGLAGTYEQYFGPGTRLTVT.

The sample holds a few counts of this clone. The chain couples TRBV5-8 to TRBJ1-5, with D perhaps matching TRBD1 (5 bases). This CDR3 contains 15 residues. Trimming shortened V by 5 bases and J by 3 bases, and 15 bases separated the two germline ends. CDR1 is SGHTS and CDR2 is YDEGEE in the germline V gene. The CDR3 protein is CASRRQSLVNQPQHF. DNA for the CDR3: TGTGCCAGCAGACGACAGAGTTTGGTCAATCAGCCCCAGCATTTT.

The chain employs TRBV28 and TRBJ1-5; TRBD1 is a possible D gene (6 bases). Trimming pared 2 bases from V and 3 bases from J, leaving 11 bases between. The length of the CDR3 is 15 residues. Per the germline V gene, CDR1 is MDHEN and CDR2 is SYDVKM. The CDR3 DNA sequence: TGTGCCAGCAGTTTAGCGGGGGCGGACAATCAGCCCCAGCATTTT. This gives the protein CASSLAGADNQPQHF.